A single sample is the source of the 23 T cell receptor beta chains below, sequenced in a study of long-term antiretroviral therapy in people with HIV (dated by TCRdb to between 2022 and 2023). Sequencing of the TRB variable region was done with the immunoSEQ hsTCRB v3.0 assay at survey level resolution. Not all clones reach the TCRdb copy of this immuneACCESS table, which keeps in-frame sequences only. Checked studies attribute under half of the gap to unresolved V genes and leave the rest unexplained. Counted in this sample were 25,000 to 30,000 clones; roughly 96% of them appeared once. 8% to 10% of the sample is held by the ten biggest clonotypes. The sequenced sample was unsorted PBMCs, obtained 5.3 years after starting antiretroviral therapy. The receptors derive from a man aged 25-45 years with HIV.

The CDR3 spells CSVGTGGNTDTQYF. The DNA for the CDR3 is TGCAGCGTGGGAACTGGCGGGAACACAGATACGCAGTATTTT. The chain carries TRBV29-1 and TRBJ2-3; TRBD2 is a possible D gene (6 bases). Trimming took 6 bases from V and 2 from J, leaving 15 bases between them. Germline V gene lookup returns CDR1 SQVTM and CDR2 ANQGSEA. The CDR3 is 14 amino acids.

This chain links TRBV30 with TRBJ1-2, with unresolved D. The CDR3 contains 12 residues. Germline assignment: CDR1 GTSNPN and CDR2 SVGIG (reference sequence). With 8 bases removed from V and 6 bases from J, the gap between germline ends came to 16 bases. The DNA for the CDR3 is TGTGCCCTAAGGACCCCGATGGATGGCTACACCTTC. Translation: CALRTPMDGYTF.

The genes are TRBV6-5 and TRBJ2-2, with TRBD2 identical over 8 bases. Germline V CDR1 and CDR2: MNHEY, SVGAGI. The CDR3 is 15 amino acids. Trimming took 2 bases from V and 5 from J; bases not matched to a gene: 4. CDR3 in DNA: TGTGCCAGCAGTTACGGGACTAGGCTAACCGGGGAGCTGTTTTTT. It codes for CASSYGTRLTGELFF.

The rearrangement joins TRBV11-2 to TRBJ2-3; weak D call: TRBD2 (5 bases). Trimming took off 5 bases at V and 11 bases at J, with 11 bases between the two ends. The CDR3 runs 11 residues. Germline CDR1 is SGHAT and CDR2 is FQNNGV. DNA of the CDR3: TGTGCCAGCAGCCCGGACTTAAGGCAGTATTTT. Residues: CASSPDLRQYF.

The CDR3 nucleotides read TGTGCCAGTAGATGGAGCGGGGGAACAGATACGCAGTATTTT. Protein: CASRWSGGTDTQYF. The V call is TRBV19, the J call TRBJ2-3; 8 nucleotides line up with TRBD2. The CDR3 length is 14 residues. J gave up 3 bases and V 6 bases, and 5 bases lay outside the gene matches. In germline, CDR1 is LNHDA, CDR2 SQIVND (reference sequence). Complete variable domain (other parts from reference TRBV19 and TRBJ2-3): DGGITQSPKYLFRKEGQNVTLSCEQNLNHDAMYWYRQDPGQGLRLIYYSQIVNDFQKGDIAEGYSVSREKKESFPLTVTSAQKNPTAFYLCASRWSGGTDTQYFGPGTRLTVL.

The genes are TRBV6-6 and TRBJ1-4; D is perhaps TRBD1 (5 bases). From germline, CDR1 is MNHNY and CDR2 SVGAGI (reference sequence). The CDR3 totals 16 residues. V shed 6 bases and J shed 4 bases, with 18 bases lying between them. CDR3 DNA: TGTGCCAGCAGCCGCCCCTCGGGGGAAATTAATGAAAAACTGTTTTTT. Translation: CASSRPSGEINEKLFF.

The chain has TRBV5-1 and TRBJ1-2, with D maybe TRBD1 (6 bases). Trimming took off 6 bases at V and 6 bases at J, with 12 bases between the two ends. CDR1 is SGHRS, CDR2 YFSETQ, per germline. This CDR3 is 12 amino acids long. The CDR3 sequence is CASTDNRDGYTF. The CDR3 nucleotides are TGCGCCAGCACCGACAACAGGGATGGCTACACCTTC. The whole variable domain, filled in from reference TRBV5-1 and TRBJ1-2, reads KAGVTQTPRYLIKTRGQQVTLSCSPISGHRSVSWYQQTPGQGLQFLFEYFSETQRNKGNFPGRFSGRQFSNSRSEMNVSTLELGDSALYLCASTDNRDGYTFGSGTRLTVV.

V usage is TRBV7-2 and J usage is TRBJ2-3; perhaps TRBD2 as D (6 bases). V lost 1 base and J 14 bases, leaving 22 bases between the germline ends. The CDR3 is made up of 15 amino acids. Germline assignment: CDR1 SGHTA and CDR2 FQGNSA. CDR3 amino acids: CASSLGAGTATEGYF. The CDR3 DNA sequence: TGTGCCAGCAGCTTAGGGGCGGGGACTGCAACCGAGGGGTATTTT.

This chain joins TRBV29-1 and TRBJ1-5; 8 bases match TRBD1. There are 12 residues in the CDR3. Germline V gives CDR1 SQVTM, CDR2 ANQGSEA. J lost 6 bases, V lost 6 bases, and 4 bases had no gene match. CDR3 protein: CSVGTGGQPQHF. The CDR3 region has the DNA TGCAGCGTCGGGACAGGAGGTCAGCCCCAGCATTTT.

Of note for this clone: The missing conserved phenylalanine or tryptophan at the end of this CDR3 makes a read error likely. The DNA is omitted, as the CDR3 cannot be located on it reliably, and the CDR3 follows TCRdb's listing. The chain has TRBV27 and TRBJ1-3; the DNA was not compared with TRBD1, the D call given in the table. Per the germline V gene, CDR1 is MNHEY and CDR2 is SMNVEV (reference sequence). The CDR3 spans 13 residues, counting both ends. CDR3 in amino acids: CASRGRTGGLLSG.

V and J are TRBV6-4 and TRBJ2-2, with 9 bases lining up with TRBD1. Germline lookup yields CDR1 MRHNA and CDR2 SNTAGT. CDR3 length: 16 amino acids. V trimming: 5 bases; J trimming: 5 bases; junction bases outside the gene matches: 9. CDR3 sequence (DNA): TGTGCCAGCAGTTCCCTACAGGGGGCAGGGACCGGGGAGCTGTTTTTT. It yields the protein CASSSLQGAGTGELFF.

The J gene is TRBJ1-2, the V gene TRBV6-5; the match to TRBD1 covers 8 bases. Germline values: CDR1 MNHEY, CDR2 SVGAGI. This CDR3 region has 15 residues. Unmatched junction bases numbered 10, after V lost 2 bases and J lost 8 bases. The CDR3 protein is CASSYLADRGKGYTF. DNA of the CDR3: TGTGCCAGCAGTTACCTCGCTGACAGGGGAAAGGGCTACACCTTC.

The rearrangement joins TRBV7-2 to TRBJ1-1; TRBD1 matches at 7 bases. The CDR3 is made up of 14 amino acids. With V trimmed by 5 bases and J by 4 bases, 7 bases remained unmatched. Germline V lookup: CDR1 SGHTA, CDR2 FQGNSA. The DNA of the CDR3 is TGTGCCAGCAGCCTCCGACAGGGTAGCACTGAAGCTTTCTTT. This codes for CASSLRQGSTEAFF.

The chain uses TRBV5-1 and TRBJ2-7; D remains unclear. Trimming pared 3 bases from V and 2 bases from J, leaving 12 bases between. This CDR3 is built from 14 residues. CDR1 is SGHRS, CDR2 YFSETQ, per germline. CDR3 region: CASSSPRATYEQYF. In DNA form, the CDR3 reads TGCGCCAGCAGCTCCCCTCGGGCTACCTACGAGCAGTACTTC.

The rearrangement links TRBV11-3 to TRBJ2-5; 10 bases match TRBD1. The CDR3 consists of 15 residues. Germline assignment: CDR1 SGHNT and CDR2 YENEEA. J lost 8 bases, V lost 3 bases, and 9 bases had no gene match. The CDR3, as DNA: TGTGCCAGCAGCTTCCTCCTAGGGACAGGGGACACCCAGTACTTC. It translates to CASSFLLGTGDTQYF.

This rearrangement joins TRBV7-9 to TRBJ1-4; D ambiguous. This CDR3 spans 12 amino acids. Trimming removed 10 bases from V and 8 bases from J, with 14 bases in between. CDR1 and CDR2 from the germline V gene are SEHNR and FQNEAQ (reference sequence). The CDR3 DNA reads TGTGCCATCCGGGGAAAAGGGGAAAAACTGTTTTTT. Residues: CAIRGKGEKLFF. The entire variable domain, with the rest obtained from reference TRBV7-9 and TRBJ1-4, is as follows: DTGVSQNPRHKITKRGQNVTFRCDPISEHNRLYWYRQTLGQGPEFLTYFQNEAQLEKSRLLSDRFSAERPKGSFSTLEIQRTEQGDSAMYLCAIRGKGEKLFFGSGTQLSVL.

V gene TRBV6-5 combines with J gene TRBJ2-2, with 8 bases lining up with TRBD1. CDR3 length equals 15 residues. Germline loops: CDR1 MNHEY, CDR2 SVGAGI. After removal of 4 bases from V and 5 bases from J, the junction contained 6 bases not matched to a gene. The CDR3 is CASSLSGGGTGELFF. CDR3 nucleotide sequence: TGTGCCAGCAGTTTATCAGGGGGCGGTACCGGGGAGCTGTTTTTT.

The CDR3 DNA sequence: TGTGCCAGCAGCTTATTTTTGAACACTGAAGCTTTCTTT. Translated: CASSLFLNTEAFF. The chain is built from TRBV7-3 and TRBJ1-1; no firm D call. This CDR3 has 13 amino acids. Trimming shortened V by 2 bases and J by 0 bases, and 4 bases separated the two germline ends. CDR1 and CDR2 from the germline V gene are SGHTA and FQGTGA.

A single count supports this clone. The rearrangement joins TRBV7-2 to TRBJ2-7; TRBD2 matches 7 bases. Looked up from germline, CDR1 is SGHTA and CDR2 is FQGNSA. The CDR3 extends over 13 amino acids. V shed 4 bases and J 6 bases; nucleotides not matched to a gene: 6. CDR3 coding DNA: TGTGCCAGCAGCTCGTACGGGGGGATCGAGCAGTACTTC. It codes for CASSSYGGIEQYF. Based on the CDR3 plus reference TRBV7-2 and TRBJ2-7, the full variable domain is GAGVSQSPSNKVTEKGKDVELRCDPISGHTALYWYRQSLGQGLEFLIYFQGNSAPDKSGLPSDRFSAERTGGSVSTLTIQRTQQEDSAVYLCASSSYGGIEQYFGPGTRLTVT.

This clone was recorded once. The J gene is TRBJ1-3, the V gene TRBV5-6; no clear D. Germline-derived CDR1 and CDR2 are SGHDT and YYEEEE. This CDR3 region has 12 residues. Trimming took 0 bases from V and 2 from J, leaving 0 bases between them. CDR3 loop: CASSLAGNTIYF. Here the CDR3 DNA reads TGTGCCAGCAGCTTGGCTGGAAACACCATATATTTT.

The V and J genes are TRBV10-3 and TRBJ2-3; D might be TRBD1 (6 bases). This CDR3 spans 17 amino acids. Germline V gene data show CDR1 as ENHRY and CDR2 as SYGVKD. V was cut by 6 bases and J by 3 bases, with 22 bases left in between. CDR3 protein: CAISDRSRDERTDTQYF. As DNA, the CDR3 is TGTGCCATCAGCGACAGGTCCCGGGACGAGAGGACAGATACGCAGTATTTT.

Written as DNA, the CDR3 is TGCGCCAGCGGCCGGACAGGTACTATGAACACTGAAGCTTTCTTT. Amino acid sequence: CASGRTGTMNTEAFF. This chain uses TRBV5-1 with TRBJ1-1; TRBD1 matches at 7 bases. This CDR3 comprises 15 residues. Germline values: CDR1 SGHRS, CDR2 YFSETQ. V gave up 7 bases and J gave up 0 bases; unmatched junction bases: 9.

The chain is built from TRBV5-6 and TRBJ2-1; no clear D gene. The germline V gene encodes CDR1 SGHDT and CDR2 YYEEEE. Trimming pared 4 bases from V and 3 bases from J, leaving 14 bases between. CDR3 length: 15 residues. CDR3 DNA sequence: TGTGCCAGCAGCCTGAAAGGCCATTACTACAATGAGCAGTTCTTC. Translating it yields CASSLKGHYYNEQFF.